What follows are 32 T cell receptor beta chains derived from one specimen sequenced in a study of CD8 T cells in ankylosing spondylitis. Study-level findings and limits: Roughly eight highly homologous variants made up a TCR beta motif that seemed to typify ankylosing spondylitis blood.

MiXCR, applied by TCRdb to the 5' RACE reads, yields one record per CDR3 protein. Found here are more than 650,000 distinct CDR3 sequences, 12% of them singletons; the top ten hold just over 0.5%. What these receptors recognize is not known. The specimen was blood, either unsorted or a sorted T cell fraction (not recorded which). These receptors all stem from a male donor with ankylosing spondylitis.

For the CDR3, the DNA is TGTGCCAGCAGGGTTATGGAAAAACTGTTTTTT. This sequence encodes CASRVMEKLFF. The chain links TRBV28 to TRBJ1-4; no clear D gene. This CDR3 is built from 11 residues. Germline V gene data show CDR1 as MDHEN and CDR2 as SYDVKM. V lost 6 bases, J lost 8 bases, and 7 bases lay in between.

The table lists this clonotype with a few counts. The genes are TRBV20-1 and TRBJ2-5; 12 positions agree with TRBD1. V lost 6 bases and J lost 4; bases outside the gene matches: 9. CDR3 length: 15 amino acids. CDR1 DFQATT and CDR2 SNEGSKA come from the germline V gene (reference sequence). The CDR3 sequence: CSATPGQGARETQYF. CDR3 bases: TGCAGTGCAACCCCGGGACAGGGGGCGCGAGAGACCCAGTACTTC.

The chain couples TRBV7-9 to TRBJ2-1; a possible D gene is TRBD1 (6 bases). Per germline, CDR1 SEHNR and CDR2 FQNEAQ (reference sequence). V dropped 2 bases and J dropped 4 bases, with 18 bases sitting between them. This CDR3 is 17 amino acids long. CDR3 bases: TGTGCCAGCAGCTTAAGGCGAGGGACATCGGGATACAATGAGCAGTTCTTC. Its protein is CASSLRRGTSGYNEQFF.

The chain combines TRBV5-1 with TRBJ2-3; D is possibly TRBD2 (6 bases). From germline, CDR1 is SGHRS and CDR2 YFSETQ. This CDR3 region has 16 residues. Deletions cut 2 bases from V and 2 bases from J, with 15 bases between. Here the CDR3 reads CASSFIGGITTDTQYF. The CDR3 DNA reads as TGCGCCAGCAGCTTCATCGGGGGAATCACCACAGATACGCAGTATTTT.

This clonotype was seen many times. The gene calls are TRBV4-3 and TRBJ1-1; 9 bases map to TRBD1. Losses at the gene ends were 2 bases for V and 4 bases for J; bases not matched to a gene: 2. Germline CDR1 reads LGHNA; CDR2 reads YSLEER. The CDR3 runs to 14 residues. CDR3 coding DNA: TGCGCCAGCAGCCAACCGGACAGGGGCACTGAAGCTTTCTTT. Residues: CASSQPDRGTEAFF.

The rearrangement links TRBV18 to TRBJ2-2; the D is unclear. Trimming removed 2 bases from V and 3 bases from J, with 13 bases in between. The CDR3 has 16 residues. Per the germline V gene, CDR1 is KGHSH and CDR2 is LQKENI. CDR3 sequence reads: CASSPKESVDTGELFF. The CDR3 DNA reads TGTGCCAGCTCACCAAAGGAGTCGGTGGACACCGGGGAGCTGTTTTTT.

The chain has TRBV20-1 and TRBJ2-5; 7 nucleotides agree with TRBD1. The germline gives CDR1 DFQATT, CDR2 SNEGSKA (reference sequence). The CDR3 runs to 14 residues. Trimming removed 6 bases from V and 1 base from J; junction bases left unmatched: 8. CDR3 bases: TGCAGTGCCGCAATAGAGGGGGCCCAAGAGACCCAGTACTTC. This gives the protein CSAAIEGAQETQYF.

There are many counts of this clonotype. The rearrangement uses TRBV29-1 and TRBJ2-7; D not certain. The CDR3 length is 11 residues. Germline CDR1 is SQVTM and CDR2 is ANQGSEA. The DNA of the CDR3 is TGCGCCTCGGGCTTCTCCTACGAGCAGTACTTC. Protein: CASGFSYEQYF.

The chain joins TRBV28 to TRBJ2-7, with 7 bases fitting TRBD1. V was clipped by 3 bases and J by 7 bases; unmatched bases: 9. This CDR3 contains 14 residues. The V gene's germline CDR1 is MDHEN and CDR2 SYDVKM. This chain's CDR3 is CASSFLDRVKEQYF. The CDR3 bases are TGTGCCAGCAGTTTTTTAGACAGGGTCAAAGAGCAGTACTTC.

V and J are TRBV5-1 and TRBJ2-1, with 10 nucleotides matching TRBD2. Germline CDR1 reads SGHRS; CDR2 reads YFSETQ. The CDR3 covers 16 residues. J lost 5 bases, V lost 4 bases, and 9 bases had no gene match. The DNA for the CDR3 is TGCGCCAGCAGCCCCGCACTAGCGGGAAGCAACAATGAGCAGTTCTTC. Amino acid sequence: CASSPALAGSNNEQFF. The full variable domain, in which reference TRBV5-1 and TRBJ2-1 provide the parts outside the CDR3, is KAGVTQTPRYLIKTRGQQVTLSCSPISGHRSVSWYQQTPGQGLQFLFEYFSETQRNKGNFPGRFSGRQFSNSRSEMNVSTLELGDSALYLCASSPALAGSNNEQFFGPGTRLTVL.

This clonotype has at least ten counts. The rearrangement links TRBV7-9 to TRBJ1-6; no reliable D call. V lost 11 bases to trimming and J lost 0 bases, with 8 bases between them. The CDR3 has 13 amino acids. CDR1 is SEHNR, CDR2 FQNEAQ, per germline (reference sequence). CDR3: CALESSYNSPLHF. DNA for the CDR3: TGTGCCCTGGAGAGCTCCTATAATTCACCCCTCCACTTT.

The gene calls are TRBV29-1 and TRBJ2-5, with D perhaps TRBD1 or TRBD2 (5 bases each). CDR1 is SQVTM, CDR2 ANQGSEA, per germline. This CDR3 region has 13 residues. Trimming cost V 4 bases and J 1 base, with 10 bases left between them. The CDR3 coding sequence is TGCAGCGTTGCGAGGGGTTTCCAAGAGACCCAGTACTTC. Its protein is CSVARGFQETQYF.

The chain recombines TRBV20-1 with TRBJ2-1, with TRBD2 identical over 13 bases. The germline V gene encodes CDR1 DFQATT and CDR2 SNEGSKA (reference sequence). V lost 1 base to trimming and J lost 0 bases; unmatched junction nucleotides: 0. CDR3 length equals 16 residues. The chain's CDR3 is CSARGTSGSSYNEQFF. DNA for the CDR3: TGCAGTGCTAGAGGGACTAGCGGGAGCTCCTACAATGAGCAGTTCTTC.

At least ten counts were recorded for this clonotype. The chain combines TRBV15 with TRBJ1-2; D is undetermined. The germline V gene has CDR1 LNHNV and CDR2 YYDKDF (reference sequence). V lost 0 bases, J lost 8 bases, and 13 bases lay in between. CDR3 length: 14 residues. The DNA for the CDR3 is TGTGCCACCAGCAGAGATGTGGCCGGGCGCGGCTACACCTTC. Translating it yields CATSRDVAGRGYTF.

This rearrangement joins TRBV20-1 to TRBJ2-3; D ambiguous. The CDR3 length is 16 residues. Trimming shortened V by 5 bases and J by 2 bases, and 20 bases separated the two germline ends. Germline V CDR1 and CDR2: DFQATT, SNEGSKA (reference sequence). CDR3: CSAYRALGPFTDTQYF. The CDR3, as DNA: TGCAGTGCTTACCGGGCCCTAGGCCCTTTCACAGATACGCAGTATTTT.

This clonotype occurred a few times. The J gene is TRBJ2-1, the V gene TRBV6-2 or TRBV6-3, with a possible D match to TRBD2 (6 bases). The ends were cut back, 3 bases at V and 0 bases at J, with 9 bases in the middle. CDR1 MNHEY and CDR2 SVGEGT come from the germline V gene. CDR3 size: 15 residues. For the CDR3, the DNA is TGTGCCAGCAGTTATCGCGGGATCTCCTACAATGAGCAGTTCTTC. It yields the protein CASSYRGISYNEQFF.

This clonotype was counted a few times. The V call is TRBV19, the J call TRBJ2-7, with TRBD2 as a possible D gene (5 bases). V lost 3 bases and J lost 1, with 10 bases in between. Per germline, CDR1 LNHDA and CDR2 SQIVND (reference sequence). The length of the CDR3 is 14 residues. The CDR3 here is CASSIGGRSYEQYF. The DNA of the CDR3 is TGTGCCAGTAGTATCGGAGGCAGGTCCTACGAGCAGTACTTC.

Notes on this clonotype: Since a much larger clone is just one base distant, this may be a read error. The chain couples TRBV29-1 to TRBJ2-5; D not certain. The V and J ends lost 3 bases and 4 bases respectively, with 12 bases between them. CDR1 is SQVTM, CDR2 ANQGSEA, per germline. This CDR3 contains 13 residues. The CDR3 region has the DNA TGCAGCGTTGATTTGGTCTACCTAGAGACCCAGTACTTC. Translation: CSVDLVYLETQYF. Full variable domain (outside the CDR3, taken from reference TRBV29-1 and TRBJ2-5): SAVISQKPSRDICQRGTSLTIQCQVDSQVTMMFWYRQQPGQSLTLIATANQGSEATYESGFVIDKFPISRPNLTFSTLTVSNMSPEDSSIYLCSVDLVYLETQYFGPGTRLLVL.

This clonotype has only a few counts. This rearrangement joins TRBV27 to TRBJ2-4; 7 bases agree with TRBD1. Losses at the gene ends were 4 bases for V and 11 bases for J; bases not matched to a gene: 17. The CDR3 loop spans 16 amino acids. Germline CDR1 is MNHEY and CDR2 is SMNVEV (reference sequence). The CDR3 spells CASSSPLRGGAVLQYF. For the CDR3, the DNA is TGTGCCAGCAGTTCCCCCCTTAGAGGGGGCGCTGTCCTTCAGTACTTC.

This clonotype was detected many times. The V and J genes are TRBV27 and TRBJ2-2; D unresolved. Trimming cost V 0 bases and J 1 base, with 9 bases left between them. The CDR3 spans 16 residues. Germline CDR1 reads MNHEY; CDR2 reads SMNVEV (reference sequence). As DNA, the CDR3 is TGTGCCAGCAGTTTATCTTCGCAGTTGAACACCGGGGAGCTGTTTTTT. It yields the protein CASSLSSQLNTGELFF.

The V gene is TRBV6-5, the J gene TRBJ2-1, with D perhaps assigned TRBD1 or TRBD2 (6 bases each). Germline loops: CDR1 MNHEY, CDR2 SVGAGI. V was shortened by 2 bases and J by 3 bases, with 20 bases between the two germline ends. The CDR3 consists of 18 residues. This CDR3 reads CASSYIVSGEVVYNEQFF. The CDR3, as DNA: TGTGCCAGCAGTTACATCGTTTCAGGGGAGGTGGTCTACAATGAGCAGTTCTTC.

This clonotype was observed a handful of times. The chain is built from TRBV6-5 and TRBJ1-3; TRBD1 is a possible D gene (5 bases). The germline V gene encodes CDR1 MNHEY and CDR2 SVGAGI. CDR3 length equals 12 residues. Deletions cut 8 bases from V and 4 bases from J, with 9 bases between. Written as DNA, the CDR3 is TGTGCCAGCCGTAACAGGGGAAACACCATATATTTT. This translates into CASRNRGNTIYF.

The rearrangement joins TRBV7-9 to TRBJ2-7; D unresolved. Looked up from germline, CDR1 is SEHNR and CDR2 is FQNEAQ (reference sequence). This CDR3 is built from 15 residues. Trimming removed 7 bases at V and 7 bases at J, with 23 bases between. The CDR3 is CASIPSLGNGREQYF. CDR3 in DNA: TGTGCCAGCATCCCTTCCCTGGGGAATGGGCGAGAGCAGTACTTC.

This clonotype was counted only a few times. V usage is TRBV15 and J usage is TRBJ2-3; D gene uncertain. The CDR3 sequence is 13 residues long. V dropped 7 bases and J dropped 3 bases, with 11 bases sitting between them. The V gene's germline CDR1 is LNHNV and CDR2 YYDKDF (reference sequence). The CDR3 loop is CATKSMDTDTQYF. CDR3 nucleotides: TGTGCCACCAAGTCAATGGATACAGATACGCAGTATTTT.

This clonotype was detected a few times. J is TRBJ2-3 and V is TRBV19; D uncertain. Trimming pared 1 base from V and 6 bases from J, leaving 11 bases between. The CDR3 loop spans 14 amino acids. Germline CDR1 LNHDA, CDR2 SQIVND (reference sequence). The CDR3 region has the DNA TGTGCCAGTAGTATAGCCGGGTCCGAGGATACGCAGTATTTT. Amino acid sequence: CASSIAGSEDTQYF.

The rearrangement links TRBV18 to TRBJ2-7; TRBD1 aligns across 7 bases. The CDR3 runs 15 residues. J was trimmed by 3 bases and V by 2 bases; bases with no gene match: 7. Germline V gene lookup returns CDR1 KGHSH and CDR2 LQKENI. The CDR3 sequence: CASSPFPAGGYEQYF. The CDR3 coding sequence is TGTGCCAGCTCACCATTTCCGGCAGGGGGCTACGAGCAGTACTTC.

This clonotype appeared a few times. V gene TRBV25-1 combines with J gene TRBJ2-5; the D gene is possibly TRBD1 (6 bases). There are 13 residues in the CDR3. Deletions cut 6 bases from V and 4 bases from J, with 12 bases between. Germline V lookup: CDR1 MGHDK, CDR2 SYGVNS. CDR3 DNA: TGTGCCAGCAGCCTTCCAGGGGTAGAGACCCAGTACTTC. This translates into CASSLPGVETQYF. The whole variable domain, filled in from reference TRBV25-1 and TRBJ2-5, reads EADIYQTPRYLVIGTGKKITLECSQTMGHDKMYWYQQDPGMELHLIHYSYGVNSTEKGDLSSESTVSRIRTEHFPLTLESARPSHTSQYLCASSLPGVETQYFGPGTRLLVL.

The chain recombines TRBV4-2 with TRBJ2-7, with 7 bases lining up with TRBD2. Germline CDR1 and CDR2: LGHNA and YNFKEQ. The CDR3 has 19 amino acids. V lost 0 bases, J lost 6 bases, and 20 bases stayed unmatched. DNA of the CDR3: TGTGCCAGCAGCCAAGAGGATGTCCGGGCCCCACTAGCGATCAGCGAGCAGTACTTC. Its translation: CASSQEDVRAPLAISEQYF.

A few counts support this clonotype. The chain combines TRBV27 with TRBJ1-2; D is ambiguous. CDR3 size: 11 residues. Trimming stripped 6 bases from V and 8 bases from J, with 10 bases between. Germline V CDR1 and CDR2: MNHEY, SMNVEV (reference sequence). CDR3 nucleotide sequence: TGTGCCAGCAGAGCAGGTGGCGGCTACACCTTC. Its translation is CASRAGGGYTF.

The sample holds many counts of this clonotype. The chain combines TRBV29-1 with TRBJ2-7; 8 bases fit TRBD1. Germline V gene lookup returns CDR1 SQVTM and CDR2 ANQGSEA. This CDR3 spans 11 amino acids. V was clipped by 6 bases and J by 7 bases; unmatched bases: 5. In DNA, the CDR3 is TGCAGCGTAGGCCGACAGGGGGAGCAGTACTTC. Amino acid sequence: CSVGRQGEQYF.

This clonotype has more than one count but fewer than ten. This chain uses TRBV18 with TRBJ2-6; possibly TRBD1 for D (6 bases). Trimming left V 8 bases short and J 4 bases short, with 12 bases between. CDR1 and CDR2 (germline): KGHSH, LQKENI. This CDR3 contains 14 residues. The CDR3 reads CASQGFTGANVLTF. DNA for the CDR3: TGTGCCAGCCAGGGGTTTACAGGGGCCAACGTCCTGACTTTC.

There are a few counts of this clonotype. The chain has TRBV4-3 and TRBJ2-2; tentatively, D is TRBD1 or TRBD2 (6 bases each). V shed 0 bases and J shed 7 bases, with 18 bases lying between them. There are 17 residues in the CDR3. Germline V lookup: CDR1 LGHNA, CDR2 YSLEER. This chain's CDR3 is CASSQDLGGDSSGELFF. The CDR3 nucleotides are TGCGCCAGCAGCCAAGATCTGGGGGGCGATTCGAGCGGGGAGCTGTTTTTT.